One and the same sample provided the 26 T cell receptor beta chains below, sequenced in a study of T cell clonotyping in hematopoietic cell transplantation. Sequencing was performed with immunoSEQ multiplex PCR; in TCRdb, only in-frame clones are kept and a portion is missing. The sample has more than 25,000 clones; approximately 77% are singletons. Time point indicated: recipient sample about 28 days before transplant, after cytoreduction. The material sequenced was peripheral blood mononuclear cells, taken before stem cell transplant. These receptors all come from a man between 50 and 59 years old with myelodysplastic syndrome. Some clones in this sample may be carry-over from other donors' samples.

The CDR3 DNA reads TGTGCCAGCAGCCAAACTAGTCAAGAGACCCAGTACTTC. It is translated as CASSQTSQETQYF. The rearrangement uses TRBV4-2 and TRBJ2-5; D perhaps matches TRBD2 (5 bases). Germline V gives CDR1 LGHNA, CDR2 YNFKEQ. This CDR3 is built from 13 residues. The germline V and J ends were trimmed by 2 bases and 2 bases, with 6 bases remaining between them.

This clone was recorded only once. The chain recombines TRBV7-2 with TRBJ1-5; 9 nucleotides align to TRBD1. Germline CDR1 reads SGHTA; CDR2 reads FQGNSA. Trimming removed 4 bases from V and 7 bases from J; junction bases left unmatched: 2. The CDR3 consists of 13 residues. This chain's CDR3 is CASSWTGAQPQHF. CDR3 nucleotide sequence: TGTGCCAGCAGCTGGACAGGGGCCCAGCCCCAGCATTTT.

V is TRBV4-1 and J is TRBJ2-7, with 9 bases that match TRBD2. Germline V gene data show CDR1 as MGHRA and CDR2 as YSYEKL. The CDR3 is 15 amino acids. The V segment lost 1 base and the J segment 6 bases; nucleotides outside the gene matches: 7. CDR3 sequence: CASSQGPSGTGEQYF. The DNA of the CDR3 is TGCGCCAGCAGCCAAGGTCCTAGCGGGACCGGCGAGCAGTACTTC.

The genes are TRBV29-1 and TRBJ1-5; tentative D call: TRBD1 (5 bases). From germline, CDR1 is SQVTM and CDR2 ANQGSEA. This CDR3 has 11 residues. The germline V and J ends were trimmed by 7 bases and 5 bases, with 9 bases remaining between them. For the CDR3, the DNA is TGCAGCGGGGGGGAAGATCAGCCCCAGCATTTT. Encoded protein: CSGGEDQPQHF. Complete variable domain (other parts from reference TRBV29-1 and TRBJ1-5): SAVISQKPSRDICQRGTSLTIQCQVDSQVTMMFWYRQQPGQSLTLIATANQGSEATYESGFVIDKFPISRPNLTFSTLTVSNMSPEDSSIYLCSGGEDQPQHFGDGTRLSIL.

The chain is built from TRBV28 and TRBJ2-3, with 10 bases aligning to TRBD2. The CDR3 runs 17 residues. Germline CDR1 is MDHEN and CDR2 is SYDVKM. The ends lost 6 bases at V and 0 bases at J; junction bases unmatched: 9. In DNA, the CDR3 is TGTGCCAGCAGGAAAAGCGGGGGGGCCCAGAGCACAGATACGCAGTATTTT. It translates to CASRKSGGAQSTDTQYF. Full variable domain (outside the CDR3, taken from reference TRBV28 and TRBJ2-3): DVKVTQSSRYLVKRTGEKVFLECVQDMDHENMFWYRQDPGLGLRLIYFSYDVKMKEKGDIPEGYSVSREKKERFSLILESASTNQTSMYLCASRKSGGAQSTDTQYFGPGTRLTVL.

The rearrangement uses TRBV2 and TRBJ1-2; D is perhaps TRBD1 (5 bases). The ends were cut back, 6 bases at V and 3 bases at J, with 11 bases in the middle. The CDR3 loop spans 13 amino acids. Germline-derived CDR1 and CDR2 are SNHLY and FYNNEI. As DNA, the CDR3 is TGTGCCAGCAGCCCAGGACACTACTATGGCTACACCTTC. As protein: CASSPGHYYGYTF. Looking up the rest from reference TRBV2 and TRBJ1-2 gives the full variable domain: EPEVTQTPSHQVTQMGQEVILRCVPISNHLYFYWYRQILGQKVEFLVSFYNNEISEKSEIFDDQFSVERPDGSNFTLKIRSTKLEDSAMYFCASSPGHYYGYTFGSGTRLTVV.

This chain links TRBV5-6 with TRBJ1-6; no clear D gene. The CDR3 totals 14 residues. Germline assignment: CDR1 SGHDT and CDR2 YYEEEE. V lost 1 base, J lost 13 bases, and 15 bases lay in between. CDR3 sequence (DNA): TGTGCCAGCAGCTTGAGAGGGATAGGCAATCCCCTCCACTTT. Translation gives CASSLRGIGNPLHF.

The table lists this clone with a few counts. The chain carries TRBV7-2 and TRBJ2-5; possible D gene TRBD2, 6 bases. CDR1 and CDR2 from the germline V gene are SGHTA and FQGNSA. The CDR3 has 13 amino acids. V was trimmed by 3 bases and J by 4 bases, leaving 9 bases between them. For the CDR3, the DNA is TGTGCCAGCAGCTTGGGACTCGTAGAGACCCAGTACTTC. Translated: CASSLGLVETQYF.

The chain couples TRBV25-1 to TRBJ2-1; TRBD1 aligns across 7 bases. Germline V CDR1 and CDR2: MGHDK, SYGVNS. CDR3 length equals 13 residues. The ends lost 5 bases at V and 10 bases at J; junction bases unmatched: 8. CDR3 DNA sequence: TGTGCCAGCAGTTTTTGGGGACAGTTGGAGCAGTTCTTC. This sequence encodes CASSFWGQLEQFF.

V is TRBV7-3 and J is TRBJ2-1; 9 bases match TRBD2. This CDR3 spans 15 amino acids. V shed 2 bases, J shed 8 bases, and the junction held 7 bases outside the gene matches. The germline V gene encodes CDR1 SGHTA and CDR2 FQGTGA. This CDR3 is CASSLAGTSIDEQFF. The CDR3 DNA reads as TGTGCCAGCAGCTTAGCCGGGACTAGCATAGATGAGCAGTTCTTC. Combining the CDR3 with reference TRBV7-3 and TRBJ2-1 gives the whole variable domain GAGVSQTPSNKVTEKGKYVELRCDPISGHTALYWYRQSLGQGPEFLIYFQGTGAADDSGLPNDRFFAVRPEGSVSTLKIQRTERGDSAVYLCASSLAGTSIDEQFFGPGTRLTVL.

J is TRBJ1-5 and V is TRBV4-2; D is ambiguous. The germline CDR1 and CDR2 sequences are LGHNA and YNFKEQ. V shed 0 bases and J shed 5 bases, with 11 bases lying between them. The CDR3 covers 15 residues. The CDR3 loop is CASSQEEESYQPQHF. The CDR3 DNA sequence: TGTGCCAGCAGCCAAGAGGAGGAGAGTTATCAGCCCCAGCATTTT.

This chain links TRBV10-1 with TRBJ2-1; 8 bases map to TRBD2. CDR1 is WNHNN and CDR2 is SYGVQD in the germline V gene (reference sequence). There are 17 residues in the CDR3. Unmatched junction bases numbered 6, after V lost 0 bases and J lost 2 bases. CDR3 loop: CASSESEREITYNEQFF. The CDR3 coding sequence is TGCGCCAGCAGTGAGTCAGAGCGGGAGATAACCTACAATGAGCAGTTCTTC.

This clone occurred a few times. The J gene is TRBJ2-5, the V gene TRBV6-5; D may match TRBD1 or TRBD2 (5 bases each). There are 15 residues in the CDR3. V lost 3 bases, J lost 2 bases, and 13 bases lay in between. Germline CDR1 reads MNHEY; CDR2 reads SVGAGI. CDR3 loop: CASSYLYGTQETQYF. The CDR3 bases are TGTGCCAGCAGTTATCTCTACGGGACGCAAGAGACCCAGTACTTC.

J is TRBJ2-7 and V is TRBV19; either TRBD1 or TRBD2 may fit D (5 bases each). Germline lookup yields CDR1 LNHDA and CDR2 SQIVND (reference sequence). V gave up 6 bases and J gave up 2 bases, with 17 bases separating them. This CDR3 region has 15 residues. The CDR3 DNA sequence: TGTGCCAGTAGCCCTCATCTCGGGGCACCCTACGAGCAGTACTTC. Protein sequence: CASSPHLGAPYEQYF.

The CDR3 nucleotides are TGTGCCAGCAGTTACTATGGCGCTGGGGCCAACGTCCTGACTTTC. It is translated as CASSYYGAGANVLTF. V and J are TRBV6-5 and TRBJ2-6; D remains unclear. The germline CDR1 and CDR2 sequences are MNHEY and SVGAGI. This CDR3 spans 15 amino acids. With 1 base removed from V and 2 bases from J, the gap between germline ends came to 6 bases.

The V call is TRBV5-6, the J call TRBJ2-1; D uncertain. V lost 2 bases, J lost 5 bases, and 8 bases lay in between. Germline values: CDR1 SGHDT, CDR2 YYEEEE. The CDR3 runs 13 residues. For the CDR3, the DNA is TGTGCCAGCAGCTTTGGACGGAACAATGAGCAGTTCTTC. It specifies CASSFGRNNEQFF.

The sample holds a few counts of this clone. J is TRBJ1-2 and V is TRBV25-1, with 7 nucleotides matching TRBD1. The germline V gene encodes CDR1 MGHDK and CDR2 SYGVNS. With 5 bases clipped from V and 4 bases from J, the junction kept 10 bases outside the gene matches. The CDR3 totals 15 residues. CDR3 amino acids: CASSKGGSKGYGYTF. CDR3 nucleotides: TGTGCCAGCAGTAAAGGGGGCTCAAAGGGCTATGGCTACACCTTC.

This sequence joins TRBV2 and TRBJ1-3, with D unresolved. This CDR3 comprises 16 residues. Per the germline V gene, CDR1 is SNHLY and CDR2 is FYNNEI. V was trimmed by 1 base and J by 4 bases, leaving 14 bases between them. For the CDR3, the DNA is TGTGCCAGCAGTGAAGAGTCGCAGGCGGTAGGAAACACCATATATTTT. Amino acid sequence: CASSEESQAVGNTIYF.

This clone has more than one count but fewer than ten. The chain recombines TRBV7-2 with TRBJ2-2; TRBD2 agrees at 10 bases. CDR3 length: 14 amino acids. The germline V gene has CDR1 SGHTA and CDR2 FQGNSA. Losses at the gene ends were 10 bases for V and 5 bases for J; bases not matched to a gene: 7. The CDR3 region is CATGSGRATGELFF. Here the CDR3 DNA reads TGTGCCACGGGGAGCGGGAGGGCTACCGGGGAGCTGTTTTTT.

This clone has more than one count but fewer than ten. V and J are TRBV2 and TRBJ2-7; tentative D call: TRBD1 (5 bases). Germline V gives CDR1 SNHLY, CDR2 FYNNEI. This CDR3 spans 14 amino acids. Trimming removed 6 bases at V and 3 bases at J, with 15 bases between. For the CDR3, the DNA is TGTGCCAGCAGCCCTTACCCAGGGAACTACGAGCAGTACTTC. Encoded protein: CASSPYPGNYEQYF.

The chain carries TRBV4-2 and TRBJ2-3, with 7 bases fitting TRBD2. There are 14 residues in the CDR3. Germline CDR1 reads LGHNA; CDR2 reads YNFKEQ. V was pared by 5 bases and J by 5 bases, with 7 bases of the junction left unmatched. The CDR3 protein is CASSIRTSGDTQYF. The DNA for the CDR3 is TGTGCCAGCAGCATCCGGACTAGTGGAGATACGCAGTATTTT.

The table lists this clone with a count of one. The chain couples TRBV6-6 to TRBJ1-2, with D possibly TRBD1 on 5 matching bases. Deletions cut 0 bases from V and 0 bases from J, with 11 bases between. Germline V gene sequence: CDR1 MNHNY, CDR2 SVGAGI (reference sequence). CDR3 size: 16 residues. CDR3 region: CASSYSGTPANYGYTF. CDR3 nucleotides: TGTGCCAGCAGTTACTCGGGGACTCCAGCTAACTATGGCTACACCTTC.

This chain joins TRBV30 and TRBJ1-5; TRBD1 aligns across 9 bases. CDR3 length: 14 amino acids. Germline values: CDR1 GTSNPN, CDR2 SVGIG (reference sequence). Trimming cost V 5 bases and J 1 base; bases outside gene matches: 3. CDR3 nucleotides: TGTGCCTGGGGGGACAGGGAGAGCAATCAGCCCCAGCATTTT. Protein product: CAWGDRESNQPQHF.

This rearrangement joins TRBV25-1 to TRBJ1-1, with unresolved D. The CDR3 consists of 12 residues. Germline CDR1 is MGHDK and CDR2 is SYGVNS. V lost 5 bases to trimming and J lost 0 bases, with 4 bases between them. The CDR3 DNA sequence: TGTGCCAGCAGTCCTATGAACACTGAAGCTTTCTTT. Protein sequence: CASSPMNTEAFF.

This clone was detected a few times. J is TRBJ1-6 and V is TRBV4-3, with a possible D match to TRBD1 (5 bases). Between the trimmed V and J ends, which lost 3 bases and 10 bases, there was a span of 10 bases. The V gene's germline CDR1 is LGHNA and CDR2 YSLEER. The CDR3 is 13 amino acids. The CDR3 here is CASSQGQGSPLHF. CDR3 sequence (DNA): TGCGCCAGCAGCCAGGGTCAGGGATCACCCCTCCACTTT.

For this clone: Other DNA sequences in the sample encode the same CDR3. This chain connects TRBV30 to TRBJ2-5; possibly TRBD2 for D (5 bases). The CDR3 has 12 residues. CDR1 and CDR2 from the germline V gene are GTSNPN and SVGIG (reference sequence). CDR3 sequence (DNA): TGTGCTACGGGGTATCCGGGGGAGACCCAGTACTTC. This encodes CATGYPGETQYF.